This TCR beta chain came from a study of T-cell reconstitution after alpha-beta-depleted transplantation in children. Unique molecular identifiers were used to barcode this TCRbeta library. TCRdb recomputed calls from the PCR reads with MiXCR, one row per CDR3 protein. The data contain approximately 430,000 distinct CDR3 sequences, about 17% of them seen just once; the ten biggest clones take up roughly 29%. The CDR3 covers 17 residues. With 4 bases clipped from V and 2 bases from J, the junction kept 11 bases outside the gene matches. About this clonotype: The target antigen is unknown.

Whole-study findings and limits: The main origin of T-cell counts and diversity one year after transplant was newly produced T cells. The study reportedly traced alpha-beta T cells about two months after transplant to several hundred expanded graft clones. Some patients' high day-60 TCRbeta diversity was traced to surviving recipient T cells and thymic progenitors.

This material consisted of PBMCs, mostly from graft donor cells, taken 360 days after TCRalphabeta/CD19-depleted stem cell transplant. The chain couples TRBV12-3 or TRBV12-4 to TRBJ2-3, with TRBD2 identical over 8 bases. This sequence was found in a boy younger than two who had a stem cell transplant for Wiskott-Aldrich syndrome, so the T cells may come from the graft donor. The CDR3 protein is CASSSRWSGGLTDTQYF. CDR3 DNA sequence: TGTGCCAGCAGTTCCCGATGGAGCGGGGGCCTCACAGATACGCAGTATTTT.